Listed here are 15 T cell receptor beta chains from one sample, sequenced in a study of shared clonotypes between healthy human individuals. Assay used: immunoSEQ multiplex PCR; TCRdb lists only in-frame clones, some missing. The sample yields about 320,000 clones, around 86% seen once. The sequenced sample consisted of memory CD8+ T cells sorted from blood. The subset was: CD45RO+ cells pooled with CCR7-negative TemRA cells. The receptors were sampled from a man aged 18 to 29 in good health.

The J gene is TRBJ1-2, the V gene TRBV18, with D unclear. V lost 7 bases and J lost 4, with 19 bases in between. Per germline, CDR1 KGHSH and CDR2 LQKENI. This CDR3 comprises 15 residues. CDR3: CASCIDTWDPYGYTF. The CDR3 coding sequence is TGTGCCAGCTGCATAGACACCTGGGATCCCTATGGCTACACCTTC.

V and J are TRBV28 and TRBJ1-4; D remains ambiguous. The V and J ends lost 6 bases and 0 bases respectively, with 8 bases between them. The germline gives CDR1 MDHEN, CDR2 SYDVKM. The CDR3 has 14 residues. The CDR3 loop is CASRHTSTNEKLFF. The CDR3 region has the DNA TGTGCCAGCAGGCACACGTCAACTAATGAAAAACTGTTTTTT.

The chain combines TRBV10-2 with TRBJ2-7, with D possibly called TRBD1 or TRBD2 (5 bases each). The CDR3 is 15 amino acids. Germline CDR1 and CDR2: WSHSY and SAAADI. V was pared by 6 bases and J by 3 bases, with 18 bases between. The CDR3 DNA reads as TGCGCCAGCAGCTTGCCGGGGCAGCCGTTCTACGAGCAGTACTTC. Its translation: CASSLPGQPFYEQYF.

The chain joins TRBV6-6 to TRBJ1-1; D is unresolved. The CDR3 has 12 amino acids. V was pared by 6 bases and J by 0 bases, with 5 bases between. Germline V gives CDR1 MNHNY, CDR2 SVGAGI (reference sequence). CDR3 sequence: CASSTMNTEAFF. DNA for the CDR3: TGTGCCAGCAGCACCATGAACACTGAAGCTTTCTTT.

V and J are TRBV6-1 and TRBJ1-1; the D is unclear. Germline V gene sequence: CDR1 MNHNS, CDR2 SASEGT. Trimming took 6 bases from V and 4 from J, leaving 12 bases between them. The CDR3 is 13 residues long. The CDR3 region is CASRLGISTEAFF. CDR3 sequence (DNA): TGTGCCAGCAGGTTAGGGATTTCCACTGAAGCTTTCTTT.

The V gene is TRBV4-1, the J gene TRBJ2-7; the match to TRBD2 covers 9 bases. This CDR3 has 15 residues. CDR1 is MGHRA, CDR2 YSYEKL, per germline. J was trimmed by 3 bases and V by 2 bases; bases with no gene match: 5. The CDR3 reads CASSQHEAGGYEQYF. CDR3 nucleotide sequence: TGCGCCAGCAGCCAACACGAAGCGGGGGGCTACGAGCAGTACTTC.

The chain is built from TRBV10-1 and TRBJ2-7; the D is unclear. Germline CDR1 and CDR2: WNHNN and SYGVQD (reference sequence). This CDR3 region has 13 residues. V was shortened by 4 bases and J by 3 bases, with 10 bases between the two germline ends. The CDR3 DNA reads TGCGCCAGCAGTGCAGGCAGCAACTACGAGCAGTACTTC. As protein: CASSAGSNYEQYF.

This chain connects TRBV6-5 to TRBJ2-3; D is undetermined. CDR1 is MNHEY and CDR2 is SVGAGI in the germline V gene. V was shortened by 0 bases and J by 5 bases, with 9 bases between the two germline ends. CDR3 size: 14 residues. DNA of the CDR3: TGTGCCAGCAGTTACTCCCCGGGTGTAGATACGCAGTATTTT. This gives the protein CASSYSPGVDTQYF.

This chain joins TRBV5-6 and TRBJ2-7; a weak D match, TRBD1 (7 bases). CDR1 SGHDT and CDR2 YYEEEE come from the germline V gene. The CDR3 has 17 amino acids. V lost 3 bases and J 3 bases, leaving 22 bases between the germline ends. CDR3 region: CASSWTGLGTAGYEQYF. CDR3 in DNA: TGTGCCAGCAGCTGGACGGGTCTTGGGACAGCGGGCTACGAGCAGTACTTC.

The chain couples TRBV14 to TRBJ1-1; D gene ambiguous. Germline CDR1 reads SGHDN; CDR2 reads FVKESK. With 2 bases removed from V and 4 bases from J, the gap between germline ends came to 5 bases. The length of the CDR3 is 12 residues. CDR3 protein: CASSQMGTEAFF. The CDR3 region has the DNA TGTGCCAGCAGCCAAATGGGCACTGAAGCTTTCTTT.

Regarding this clone: The likely explanation is a read error, given a far larger clone one base away. The V and J genes are TRBV13 and TRBJ2-7; TRBD1 is a possible D gene (6 bases). This CDR3 region has 12 residues. V lost 4 bases and J 3 bases, leaving 7 bases between the germline ends. Germline-derived CDR1 and CDR2 are PRHDT and FYEKMQ (reference sequence). This chain's CDR3 is CASSSQGYEQYF. The CDR3 nucleotides are TGTGCCAGCAGCTCACAGGGCTACGAGCAGTACTTC.

The count of this clone is one. The V gene is TRBV6-5, the J gene TRBJ2-7, with 11 bases lining up with TRBD2. CDR1 is MNHEY, CDR2 SVGAGI, per germline. The CDR3 runs 15 residues. J lost 3 bases, V lost 5 bases, and 6 bases had no gene match. CDR3 region: CASSPLAGGNYEQYF. The CDR3 DNA reads TGTGCCAGCAGTCCGCTAGCGGGAGGAAACTACGAGCAGTACTTC.

The chain has TRBV4-1 and TRBJ1-2; TRBD1 is a possible D gene (5 bases). This CDR3 has 16 residues. Germline V gene data show CDR1 as MGHRA and CDR2 as YSYEKL. Trimming left V 0 bases short and J 4 bases short, with 15 bases between. The CDR3 coding sequence is TGCGCCAGCAGCCAAGATTGGGCCCCAGGGCCCTATGGCTACACCTTC. The encoded protein is CASSQDWAPGPYGYTF.

The chain couples TRBV28 to TRBJ2-5; possibly TRBD1 for D (6 bases). Germline loops: CDR1 MDHEN, CDR2 SYDVKM. CDR3 length: 16 residues. The germline V and J ends were trimmed by 4 bases and 5 bases, with 20 bases remaining between them. The CDR3 spells CASSSTQTGFRETQYF. Here the CDR3 DNA reads TGTGCCAGCAGTTCCACACAAACAGGGTTCAGGGAGACCCAGTACTTC.

The table lists this clone with a count of one. The same CDR3 also results from other DNA sequences found in this sample. V usage is TRBV6-6 and J usage is TRBJ1-2; the D is unclear. The CDR3 length is 11 residues. Trimming removed 8 bases at V and 3 bases at J, with 7 bases between. Germline V lookup: CDR1 MNHNY, CDR2 SVGAGI (reference sequence). Here the CDR3 reads CASHRDYGYTF. Written as DNA, the CDR3 is TGTGCCAGCCATCGTGACTATGGCTACACCTTC.